This TCR beta chain is drawn from a study of CXCR3-negative and CXCR3-positive naive CD8 T cells. A note on this clonotype: What it binds is not known.

5' RACE with UMI labels generated the TRB cDNA libraries. TCRdb re-called the 5' RACE reads; every CDR3 protein appears as one record, without DNA. With 100,000 or so distinct CDR3 sequences in the sample, the ten largest clones hold over 1.5%. The germline gives CDR1 SEHNR, CDR2 FQNEAQ (reference sequence). CDR3 length: 14 amino acids. Study-level results: Comparably high diversity was seen in both naive subsets, and much lower diversity in memory CD8+ cells.

Sequenced input: naive CXCR3- CD8+ T cells from blood. Subset: CD45RO-CCR7+CD27+CD95- naive CD8+ T cells lacking CXCR3 (TNR3-). This receptor was identified in a human donor in good health. Some clones in this sample may be carry-over from other donors' samples. The V call is TRBV7-9, the J call TRBJ1-1; the D gene TCRdb calls, TRBD1, cannot be checked with no DNA. This chain's CDR3 is CASRQGNSNTEAFF.